One and the same sample provided the 18 T cell receptor beta chains below, sequenced in a study of low-dose radiotherapy and immunotherapy resistance in tumors. Time point indicated: before trial treatment. Priming of first-strand cDNA relied on TRAV- and TRBV-specific primers (covering alpha and beta chains). TCR amplification involved 15 to 25 PCR cycles with a constant-region primer and V-primer adapter. TCRdb ran MiXCR on the reads and lists one entry per CDR3 protein. The table records around 69,000 distinct CDR3 sequences, roughly 30% of them present only once. Specimen: PBMCs, collected before treatment. These receptor sequences come from a female donor with ovarian cancer.

This clonotype was counted at least ten times. CDR3 DNA sequence: TGTGCCAGCAGCGTGGACAGTTTGAACACTGAAGCTTTCTTT. Translating it yields CASSVDSLNTEAFF. V and J are TRBV11-3 and TRBJ1-1; a weak D match, TRBD1 (6 bases). Trimming removed 5 bases at V and 0 bases at J, with 10 bases between. Germline V gives CDR1 SGHNT, CDR2 YENEEA. This CDR3 comprises 14 residues.

This clonotype has a handful of counts. The chain couples TRBV11-2 to TRBJ2-7, with 7 bases identical to TRBD1. Germline V gives CDR1 SGHAT, CDR2 FQNNGV. This CDR3 spans 15 amino acids. V shed 5 bases, J shed 1 base, and the junction held 8 bases outside the gene matches. The CDR3, as DNA: TGTGCCAGCAGCGGCTGGGACAGAATATCCTACGAGCAGTACTTC. Its translation: CASSGWDRISYEQYF. Variable domain in full (rest from reference TRBV11-2 and TRBJ2-7): EAGVAQSPRYKIIEKRQSVAFWCNPISGHATLYWYQQILGQGPKLLIQFQNNGVVDDSQLPKDRFSAERLKGVDSTLKIQPAKLEDSAVYLCASSGWDRISYEQYFGPGTRLTVT.

This clonotype occurred many times. The chain is built from TRBV12-3 or TRBV12-4 and TRBJ2-3; 8 bases fit TRBD1. The V gene end was trimmed by 5 bases and the J gene end by 3 bases; junction bases not matched to a gene: 4. The CDR3 is made up of 14 amino acids. CDR3 coding DNA: TGTGCCAGCAGTCCTCGGGACAGGACAGATACGCAGTATTTT. Protein sequence: CASSPRDRTDTQYF.

This clonotype was detected ten times or more. V usage is TRBV6-6 and J usage is TRBJ2-7; D remains unclear. Looked up from germline, CDR1 is MNHNY and CDR2 is SVGAGI (reference sequence). This CDR3 is 13 amino acids long. The ends were cut back, 6 bases at V and 6 bases at J, with 15 bases in the middle. The CDR3 DNA reads as TGTGCCAGCAGCCTCTCACCGGGCAGCGAGCAGTACTTC. Amino acids: CASSLSPGSEQYF.

This clonotype was seen repeatedly, ten times or more. This chain connects TRBV15 to TRBJ2-7; the D is unclear. This CDR3 is built from 13 residues. The V and J ends lost 3 bases and 0 bases respectively, with 6 bases between them. Germline values: CDR1 LNHNV, CDR2 YYDKDF (reference sequence). The CDR3 loop reads CATSRGFSYEQYF. DNA for the CDR3: TGTGCCACCAGCAGGGGTTTCTCCTACGAGCAGTACTTC.

This clonotype was observed at least ten times. The chain has TRBV29-1 and TRBJ1-1, with D unclear. The CDR3 spans 13 residues. The germline CDR1 and CDR2 sequences are SQVTM and ANQGSEA. Trimming took off 2 bases at V and 2 bases at J, with 9 bases between the two ends. The CDR3 is CSVETRRNTEAFF. In DNA form, the CDR3 reads TGCAGCGTTGAAACCAGACGCAACACTGAAGCTTTCTTT.

In its sample, this clonotype was seen many times. V is TRBV5-4 and J is TRBJ2-3, with 7 bases identical to TRBD1. Germline loops: CDR1 SGHNT, CDR2 YYREEE (reference sequence). This CDR3 contains 13 residues. CDR3 bases: TGTGCTTTCAGGGGACAGACCACAGATACGCAGTATTTT. Residues: CAFRGQTTDTQYF.

This clonotype was counted ten times or more. The chain couples TRBV9 to TRBJ2-2; the D gene is possibly TRBD1 (6 bases). Germline assignment: CDR1 SGDLS and CDR2 YYNGEE. There are 15 residues in the CDR3. V was clipped by 5 bases and J by 5 bases, with 16 bases between them. The CDR3 loop is CASSIQGGETGELFF. The CDR3 bases are TGTGCCAGCAGTATACAGGGTGGGGAGACCGGGGAGCTGTTTTTT.

This clonotype was seen at least ten times. The CDR3 loop is CASRTTGGEDQPQHF. In DNA form, the CDR3 reads TGTGCCAGTAGGACTACAGGGGGGGAGGACCAGCCCCAGCATTTT. The rearrangement links TRBV19 to TRBJ1-5; TRBD1 agrees at 8 bases. The CDR3 has 15 residues. J was trimmed by 7 bases and V by 6 bases; bases with no gene match: 11. Germline CDR1 LNHDA, CDR2 SQIVND (reference sequence). The full variable domain, completed using reference TRBV19 and TRBJ1-5, is DGGITQSPKYLFRKEGQNVTLSCEQNLNHDAMYWYRQDPGQGLRLIYYSQIVNDFQKGDIAEGYSVSREKKESFPLTVTSAQKNPTAFYLCASRTTGGEDQPQHFGDGTRLSIL.

This clonotype appeared many times. The chain links TRBV28 to TRBJ2-5; no clear D. This CDR3 spans 15 amino acids. V lost 2 bases and J 2 bases, leaving 12 bases between the germline ends. Germline V lookup: CDR1 MDHEN, CDR2 SYDVKM. In nucleotides, the CDR3 is TGTGCCAGCAGTTTAATCGGGCCCGGACAAGAGACCCAGTACTTC. Protein sequence: CASSLIGPGQETQYF.

The J gene is TRBJ1-2, the V gene TRBV24-1, with unresolved D. The germline V gene has CDR1 KGHDR and CDR2 SFDVKD. Trimming shortened V by 3 bases and J by 1 base, and 11 bases separated the two germline ends. This CDR3 is 15 amino acids long. Written as DNA, the CDR3 is TGTGCCACCAGTGATGCGCACAGAGTTAACTATGGCTACACCTTC. Translation: CATSDAHRVNYGYTF.

In this sample, this clonotype turned up many times. V is TRBV6-2 or TRBV6-3 and J is TRBJ1-5, with D possibly matching TRBD1 (5 bases). Germline-derived CDR1 and CDR2 are MNHEY and SVGEGT. The CDR3 runs 13 residues. Trimming took 6 bases from V and 2 from J, leaving 8 bases between them. The CDR3 region has the DNA TGTGCCAGCAGGGAACAGGGCAATCAGCCCCAGCATTTT. Its translation: CASREQGNQPQHF.

In this sample, this clonotype turned up many times. The V call is TRBV5-1, the J call TRBJ2-3; perhaps TRBD2 as D (6 bases). The CDR3 is made up of 16 amino acids. Germline CDR1 and CDR2: SGHRS and YFSETQ. Trimming left V 4 bases short and J 2 bases short, with 17 bases between. For the CDR3, the DNA is TGCGCCAGCAGCGGTGGAGGGGCCAGGGCCACAGATACGCAGTATTTT. This translates into CASSGGGARATDTQYF. Full variable domain (outside the CDR3, taken from reference TRBV5-1 and TRBJ2-3): KAGVTQTPRYLIKTRGQQVTLSCSPISGHRSVSWYQQTPGQGLQFLFEYFSETQRNKGNFPGRFSGRQFSNSRSEMNVSTLELGDSALYLCASSGGGARATDTQYFGPGTRLTVL.

This clonotype was counted at least ten times. This chain links TRBV9 with TRBJ2-7; D uncertain. The CDR3 has 14 residues. Per germline, CDR1 SGDLS and CDR2 YYNGEE. Trimming left V 0 bases short and J 1 base short, with 8 bases between. The CDR3 sequence is CASSVDGQSYEQYF. The CDR3 DNA reads as TGTGCCAGCAGCGTAGACGGTCAATCCTACGAGCAGTACTTC.

This clonotype was recorded at least ten times. The chain links TRBV20-1 to TRBJ2-5; 9 nucleotides line up with TRBD2. J was trimmed by 4 bases and V by 0 bases; bases with no gene match: 9. The germline V gene encodes CDR1 DFQATT and CDR2 SNEGSKA (reference sequence). This CDR3 spans 16 amino acids. The CDR3 nucleotides are TGCAGTGCTAGAGATCCCCTAGCGGGGACAAGAGAGACCCAGTACTTC. This translates into CSARDPLAGTRETQYF.

The V call is TRBV6-8, the J call TRBJ1-3; perhaps TRBD1 as D (5 bases). Trimming removed 0 bases at V and 4 bases at J, with 22 bases between. The CDR3 has 19 amino acids. CDR1 MNHGY and CDR2 SAAAGT come from the germline V gene. CDR3 loop: CASSYSPLPWAGHGNTIYF. The CDR3 nucleotides are TGTGCCAGCAGTTACTCGCCGCTTCCTTGGGCAGGGCACGGAAACACCATATATTTT.

This clonotype was found many times. The chain links TRBV6-2 or TRBV6-3 to TRBJ2-2; D call uncertain. The CDR3 sequence is 13 residues long. Per the germline V gene, CDR1 is MNHEY and CDR2 is SVGEGT. V was pared by 5 bases and J by 6 bases, with 10 bases between. DNA for the CDR3: TGTGCCAGCAGTGAAGTTAGGGCCGGGGAGCTGTTTTTT. Protein sequence: CASSEVRAGELFF.

The chain carries TRBV11-2 and TRBJ2-7; tentatively, D is TRBD2 (5 bases). V was trimmed by 6 bases and J by 5 bases, leaving 29 bases between them. Germline CDR1 is SGHAT and CDR2 is FQNNGV. The CDR3 sequence is 18 residues long. CDR3 residues: CASRSFRTRAGFHNEQYF. DNA for the CDR3: TGTGCCAGCAGATCGTTTAGGACTCGGGCTGGGTTCCACAACGAGCAGTACTTC.